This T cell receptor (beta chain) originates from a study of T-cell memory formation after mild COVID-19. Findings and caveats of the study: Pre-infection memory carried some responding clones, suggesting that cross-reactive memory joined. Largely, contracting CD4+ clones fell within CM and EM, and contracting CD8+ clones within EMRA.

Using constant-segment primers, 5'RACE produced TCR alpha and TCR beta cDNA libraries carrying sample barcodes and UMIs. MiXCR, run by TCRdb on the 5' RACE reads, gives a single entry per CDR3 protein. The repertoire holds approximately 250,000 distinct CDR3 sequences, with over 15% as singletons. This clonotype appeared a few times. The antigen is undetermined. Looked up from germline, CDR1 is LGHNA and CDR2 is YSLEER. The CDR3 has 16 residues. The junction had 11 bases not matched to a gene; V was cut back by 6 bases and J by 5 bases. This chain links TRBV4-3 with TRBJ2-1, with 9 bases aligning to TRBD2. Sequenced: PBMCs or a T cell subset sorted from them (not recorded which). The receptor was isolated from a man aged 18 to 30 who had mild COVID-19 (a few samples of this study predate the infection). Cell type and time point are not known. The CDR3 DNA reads TGCGCCAGCAGTCAATCACTAGCGGGTGGGGACAATGAGCAGTTCTTC. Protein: CASSQSLAGGDNEQFF.